The 15 T cell receptor beta chains reported below all come from one sample, sequenced in a study of read filtering for tumor transcriptome and immune sequencing. Molecular barcoded adaptors covering alpha/delta and beta/gamma chains were used on 400 to 450 ng RNA. One entry per CDR3 protein, called by TCRdb with MiXCR from the reads. In the table there are about 40,000 distinct CDR3 sequences, around 13% of which are singletons. The material sequenced was a population of CD138-negative cells sorted from bone marrow. These receptor sequences come from a donor over 35 with multiple myeloma.

The table lists this clonotype with a count of one. A single base separates this from a much larger clone, so it may be a read error. The gene calls are TRBV5-4 and TRBJ2-3; perhaps TRBD1 as D (5 bases). The CDR3 contains 15 residues. Germline CDR1 SGHNT, CDR2 YYREEE (reference sequence). This CDR3 is CASILAGRGTDTQYF. In DNA form, the CDR3 reads TGTGCCAGCATCTTGGCCGGCAGGGGCACAGATACGCAGTATTTT.

In its sample, this clonotype was seen many times. This chain links TRBV7-2 with TRBJ1-4; D is ambiguous. CDR3 size: 15 residues. With 1 base removed from V and 2 bases from J, the gap between germline ends came to 8 bases. Germline loops: CDR1 SGHTA, CDR2 FQGNSA. The CDR3 nucleotides are TGTGCCAGCAGCTTAGTCCGGGGTACTAATGAAAAACTGTTTTTT. It encodes CASSLVRGTNEKLFF. The whole variable domain, remainder taken from reference TRBV7-2 and TRBJ1-4, is GAGVSQSPSNKVTEKGKDVELRCDPISGHTALYWYRQSLGQGLEFLIYFQGNSAPDKSGLPSDRFSAERTGGSVSTLTIQRTQQEDSAVYLCASSLVRGTNEKLFFGSGTQLSVL.

This clonotype was recorded a few times. The CDR3 DNA reads as TGCAGTGCTAGTTTAGGACGATCCTACGAGCAGTACTTC. Translating gives CSASLGRSYEQYF. J is TRBJ2-7 and V is TRBV20-1, with D hard to call. The CDR3 length is 13 residues. V shed 3 bases and J shed 1 base, with 10 bases lying between them. Germline values: CDR1 DFQATT, CDR2 SNEGSKA (reference sequence).

This clonotype was observed many times. This chain joins TRBV29-1 and TRBJ2-3; 8 nucleotides agree with TRBD1. The CDR3 loop spans 15 amino acids. The V gene end was trimmed by 0 bases and the J gene end by 1 base; junction bases not matched to a gene: 3. Per the germline V gene, CDR1 is SQVTM and CDR2 is ANQGSEA. Here the CDR3 reads CSVEDPGQGTDTQYF. The CDR3 DNA reads as TGCAGCGTTGAAGACCCGGGACAGGGCACAGATACGCAGTATTTT.

This clonotype has ten or more counts. Here the CDR3 DNA reads TGTGCCTGGAGCGACGGCGGGCGGAACACCGGGGAGCTGTTTTTT. Its translation is CAWSDGGRNTGELFF. This sequence joins TRBV30 and TRBJ2-2; the D gene is possibly TRBD2 (5 bases). V lost 3 bases to trimming and J lost 1 base, with 12 bases between them. This CDR3 region has 15 residues. Germline assignment: CDR1 GTSNPN and CDR2 SVGIG (reference sequence).

This clonotype was detected ten times or more. This chain links TRBV14 with TRBJ2-3; D is perhaps TRBD1 or TRBD2 (5 bases each). This CDR3 spans 15 amino acids. Germline V CDR1 and CDR2: SGHDN, FVKESK. V gave up 0 bases and J gave up 4 bases, with 11 bases separating them. CDR3 sequence (DNA): TGTGCCAGCAGCCAAGATTTCGGGGCATCAGATACGCAGTATTTT. Translating gives CASSQDFGASDTQYF.

This clonotype is labeled medium-sized. The chain uses TRBV6-5 and TRBJ1-5; 7 bases map to TRBD1. Trimming cost V 10 bases and J 6 bases; bases outside gene matches: 9. This CDR3 region has 13 residues. Germline assignment: CDR1 MNHEY and CDR2 SVGAGI. CDR3 residues: CATTDRAGQPQHF. The CDR3 DNA sequence: TGTGCCACCACAGACAGGGCCGGTCAGCCCCAGCATTTT.

At least ten counts were recorded for this clonotype. The rearrangement joins TRBV5-4 to TRBJ2-1; D is perhaps TRBD2 (6 bases). This CDR3 is built from 13 residues. Trimming removed 0 bases from V and 9 bases from J, with 10 bases in between. Per germline, CDR1 SGHNT and CDR2 YYREEE (reference sequence). CDR3 sequence reads: CASSLVLAPEQFF. CDR3 DNA sequence: TGTGCCAGCAGCTTGGTACTAGCCCCTGAGCAGTTCTTC.

A note on this clonotype: A much larger clone differs from this one at a single base, so this may be a read error. DNA for the CDR3: TGTTCCAGCAGCTTCTTTCGGGACAGGAACACAGATACGCAGTATTTT. It is translated as CSSSFFRDRNTDTQYF. This chain uses TRBV7-9 with TRBJ2-3, with 8 positions matching TRBD1. There are 16 residues in the CDR3. CDR1 and CDR2 (germline): SEHNR, FQNEAQ (reference sequence).

This clonotype has a count of ten or more. The chain carries TRBV20-1 and TRBJ2-1, with 8 nucleotides matching TRBD2. The CDR3 totals 16 residues. The V gene's germline CDR1 is DFQATT and CDR2 SNEGSKA (reference sequence). J gave up 7 bases and V 5 bases, and 16 bases lay outside the gene matches. The CDR3 coding sequence is TGCAGTGCTCGAAAAGGTACAGCGGGAGAGGATAATGAGCAGTTCTTC. Translating gives CSARKGTAGEDNEQFF.

This clonotype was counted at least ten times. V gene TRBV18 combines with J gene TRBJ2-1; possibly TRBD1 for D (5 bases). Trimming removed 0 bases at V and 7 bases at J, with 10 bases between. The CDR3 totals 14 residues. Per germline, CDR1 KGHSH and CDR2 LQKENI. CDR3 in amino acids: CASSPPKGSNEQFF. CDR3 nucleotides: TGTGCCAGCTCACCACCGAAGGGGTCGAATGAGCAGTTCTTC.

This clonotype came up many times. V is TRBV19 and J is TRBJ1-4, with a weak D call TRBD1 (6 bases). With 8 bases removed from V and 7 bases from J, the gap between germline ends came to 11 bases. CDR3 length: 12 residues. The germline gives CDR1 LNHDA, CDR2 SQIVND (reference sequence). The DNA for the CDR3 is TGTGCCAGTCTCTCACAGGGTGAAAAACTGTTTTTT. It yields the protein CASLSQGEKLFF.

Only one count was recorded for this clonotype. V gene TRBV3-1 combines with J gene TRBJ2-1; D call uncertain. This CDR3 comprises 13 residues. CDR1 is LGHDT, CDR2 YNNKEL, per germline (reference sequence). Trimming removed 3 bases from V and 6 bases from J, with 9 bases in between. CDR3 DNA sequence: TGTGCCAGCAGCCAGCTCTTCGGCAATGAGCAGTTCTTC. It codes for CASSQLFGNEQFF.

This clonotype was picked up many times. The CDR3 sequence is CASSSQPWANTEAFF. The CDR3 bases are TGTGCCAGCAGTTCGCAGCCATGGGCGAACACTGAAGCTTTCTTT. V is TRBV6-5 and J is TRBJ1-1; no clear D gene. Germline V gene sequence: CDR1 MNHEY, CDR2 SVGAGI. Trimming cost V 4 bases and J 1 base, with 13 bases left between them. The CDR3 totals 15 residues.

This clonotype was counted at least ten times. The chain employs TRBV20-1 and TRBJ2-3; no reliable D call. V was shortened by 5 bases and J by 5 bases, with 8 bases between the two germline ends. CDR3 size: 11 residues. Germline V gene sequence: CDR1 DFQATT, CDR2 SNEGSKA (reference sequence). The CDR3: CSAPWGDTQYF. CDR3 DNA sequence: TGCAGTGCTCCCTGGGGAGATACGCAGTATTTT.